This T cell receptor (beta chain) originates from a study of cytomegalovirus exposure and HLA in healthy donors. About the study: Most donors, less than 85% of a few hundred genotyped, fell in the Caucasian-associated ancestry cluster. Study-level results: In a later analysis, compared with equally common non-associated chains, HLA-associated beta chains were more expanded. Solely CMV serostatus was available to characterize immune exposure.

As to this clone: What it binds is not known.

The PCR contained 60 Vbeta and 13 Jbeta primers. The protocol was immunoSEQ multiplex PCR, while the TCRdb copy is restricted to in-frame clones and leaves out a portion. This sample carries over 65,000 clones, about 81% of them seen once, and the ten largest clones take approximately 6.2%. The donors gave bone marrow, and they were healthy. The germline V gene encodes CDR1 MNHNY and CDR2 SVGAGI (reference sequence). The CDR3 covers 13 residues. V shed 6 bases and J shed 3 bases, with 11 bases lying between them. This sequence joins TRBV6-6 and TRBJ1-1; TRBD1 might be the D (5 bases). The sample taken for sequencing was PBMCs. The receptor comes from a human donor in good health. CDR3: CASSLSGDTEAFF. Written as DNA, the CDR3 is TGTGCCAGCAGCCTCTCGGGGGACACTGAAGCTTTCTTT.